The rows below give T cell receptor beta chains drawn from one sample of a study of T cell responses to AZD1222 COVID-19 vaccine. Sequencing was performed with immunoSEQ multiplex PCR; in TCRdb, only in-frame clones are kept and a portion is missing. Of roughly 100,000 clones in the sample, over 90% were seen once. The source material was peripheral blood, sampled on day 0 of AZD1222 vaccination. These receptors were obtained from an adult in good health. Each CDR3 is given with its conserved first and last residue. The D gene is left open where the match is weak. Rows may omit the clone size; those that give it use once, few, many or a size class.

CDR3 DNA,CDR3 protein,J gene,CDR3 length,V gene,D gene,clone size
TGTGCCTGGAGCCGGGACAGGGGGACAGATACGCAGTATTTT,CAWSRDRGTDTQYF,TRBJ2-3,14,TRBV30,TRBD1,.
TGTGCCAGCAAGGACGGGGAGCTGTTTTTT,CASKDGELFF,TRBJ2-2,10,TRBV5-4,.,once
TGTGCCAGTAGTATAGACACTAGCGGGAGTGGCGAGCAGTACTTC,CASSIDTSGSGEQYF,TRBJ2-7,15,TRBV19,TRBD2,once
TGTGCCAGTAGTATTGGCCTACCCTGGGGGGGGACTATTCCTACGCAGTATTTT,CASSIGLPWGGTIPTQYF,TRBJ2-3,18,TRBV19,TRBD2,.
TGTGCCAGCAGCTTTGAGGGACAAGTGGGTGGGCAGTACTTC,CASSFEGQVGGQYF,TRBJ2-7,14,TRBV7-9,.,.
TGTGCCAGCAGCCAATTAGGGTTTAGGGGCAATCAGCCCCAGCATTTT,CASSQLGFRGNQPQHF,TRBJ1-5,16,TRBV14,.,.
TGTGCCAGTAAAACTGGGGGGACAGGTAGAGGCTACACCTTC,CASKTGGTGRGYTF,TRBJ1-2,14,TRBV19,TRBD1,.
TGTGCCAGCATCGACAGCTCTGGGGCCAACGTCCTGACTTTC,CASIDSSGANVLTF,TRBJ2-6,14,TRBV6-5,.,.
TGTGCCAGCAGCCAAGTGCAGCGGGAAGCCGAAGAGCAGTTCTTC,CASSQVQREAEEQFF,TRBJ2-1,15,TRBV4-2,TRBD2,.
TGTGCCAGCAGTCGACAGGGGGGGAGCACTGAAGCTTTCTTT,CASSRQGGSTEAFF,TRBJ1-1,14,TRBV6-5,TRBD1,.
TGCAGCGCCGAGGAGGGCAATGAGCAGTTCTTC,CSAEEGNEQFF,TRBJ2-1,11,TRBV29-1,.,once
TGTGCCAGCAGCTTGGGTTACCGGTCGTTCACCGGGGAGCTGTTTTTT,CASSLGYRSFTGELFF,TRBJ2-2,16,TRBV5-5,.,.
TGTGCCAGCAGCTATGCCTCCGAGCAGTACTTC,CASSYASEQYF,TRBJ2-7,11,TRBV5-6,.,.
TGTGCCATCAGGAGTGCACAGGAACAAGAGACCCAGTACTTC,CAIRSAQEQETQYF,TRBJ2-5,14,TRBV10-3,.,.
TGTGCCAGCAGTTCCCCTATCAATGAAAAACTGTTTTTT,CASSSPINEKLFF,TRBJ1-4,13,TRBV28,.,.
TGTGCCAGCAGCTCGACAGGGGGACTAGCGGGACGGCAGTACTTC,CASSSTGGLAGRQYF,TRBJ2-7,15,TRBV7-9,TRBD2,once
TGTGCCAGCAGTCCTGGAACTGGGCAAGGCGTACGCGAGCAGTACTTC,CASSPGTGQGVREQYF,TRBJ2-7,16,TRBV5-4,.,.
TGCGCCAGTATAGCGGGACGATCTCCCCACGGGGAGCTGTTTTTT,CASIAGRSPHGELFF,TRBJ2-2,15,TRBV10-2,TRBD2,.
TGCAGCGTTGAGGCTAGCGCGGCAGAGACCCAGTACTTC,CSVEASAAETQYF,TRBJ2-5,13,TRBV29-1,.,once
TGTGCCAGCAGTGTGGGGGGGGCAAACACTGAAGCTTTCTTT,CASSVGGANTEAFF,TRBJ1-1,14,TRBV2,.,.
TGTGCCAGCAAACAACAGGGGGCAGCCAATCAGCCCCAGCATTTT,CASKQQGAANQPQHF,TRBJ1-5,15,TRBV2,TRBD1,.
TGTGCCAGCAGCCCCTACACGGGTGTGGATACGCAGTATTTT,CASSPYTGVDTQYF,TRBJ2-3,14,TRBV14,.,.
TGTGCCTGGAGCCGAGCTCAAGACCATAGCTCTGAAGCTTTCTTT,CAWSRAQDHSSEAFF,TRBJ1-1,15,TRBV30,.,.
TGTGCCAGCAGCCCCACGGGACACGTTACCTACGAGCAGTACTTC,CASSPTGHVTYEQYF,TRBJ2-7,15,TRBV7-6,.,.
TGTGCCAGCAGCTCCTCTGGGACAGCAAACACTGAAGCTTTCTTT,CASSSSGTANTEAFF,TRBJ1-1,15,TRBV7-2,TRBD1,once
TGTGCCAGCAGCTTATGGTCGGGGCAGGGCAATCAGCCCCAGCATTTT,CASSLWSGQGNQPQHF,TRBJ1-5,16,TRBV7-2,.,.
TGTGCCAGCAGCCCCCAGGGGGCGATCCCCGAGCAGTACTTC,CASSPQGAIPEQYF,TRBJ2-7,14,TRBV7-9,TRBD1,.
TGCGCCAGCAACGACCCAGCGGGAGGATTCACCGGGGAGCTGTTTTTT,CASNDPAGGFTGELFF,TRBJ2-2,16,TRBV5-1,TRBD2,.
TGTGCCAGCAGTATCCTACAGGGTAGCAATCAGCCCCAGCATTTT,CASSILQGSNQPQHF,TRBJ1-5,15,TRBV28,.,few
TGTGCCAGCAGTTACGAGGCTGGAGATGGCTACACCTTC,CASSYEAGDGYTF,TRBJ1-2,13,TRBV12-3/TRBV12-4,.,.
TGCGCCAGCAGCTTGGGGGTCCAAGAGACCCAGTACTTC,CASSLGVQETQYF,TRBJ2-5,13,TRBV5-1,.,.
TGTGCCACCAGTGCGGGGATCAATAATTCACCCCTCCACTTT,CATSAGINNSPLHF,TRBJ1-6,14,TRBV24-1,.,.
TGTGCCATCAGGAACTACAATGAGCAGTTCTTC,CAIRNYNEQFF,TRBJ2-1,11,TRBV10-3,.,.
TGTGCCAGCAGCGTTTGGGACGGCACCGGGGAGCTGTTTTTT,CASSVWDGTGELFF,TRBJ2-2,14,TRBV3-1/TRBV3-2,.,.